This entry lists 17 T cell receptor beta chains sequenced from one sample in a study of identical twins. TCRdb independently ran MiXCR on the 5' RACE reads; one entry per CDR3 protein. Of 1.5 million to 2 million distinct CDR3 sequences listed, around 29% are singletons. Sequencing input: cord blood. These receptors all stem from a newborn girl in good health.

The chain joins TRBV10-3 to TRBJ2-7; a weak D match, TRBD1 (5 bases). This CDR3 has 16 amino acids. Germline V CDR1 and CDR2: ENHRY, SYGVKD. V was pared by 0 bases and J by 4 bases, with 16 bases between. CDR3 residues: CAISESIFRAQYEQYF. DNA of the CDR3: TGTGCCATCAGTGAGTCCATCTTCAGGGCGCAATACGAGCAGTACTTC.

Remarks on this clonotype: A read error may be the cause here, since a much bigger clone is one base away. V and J are TRBV5-1 and TRBJ2-1, with 7 nucleotides matching TRBD2. There are 15 residues in the CDR3. The junction had 13 bases not matched to a gene; V was cut back by 0 bases and J by 13 bases. The germline V gene has CDR1 SGHRS and CDR2 YFSETQ. The CDR3 DNA is TGCGCCAGCAGCTTGGACCTAGCGGAGCAAGAGACCCAGTTCTTC. It encodes CASSLDLAEQETQFF.

In DNA, the CDR3 is TGCGCCAGCAGCCAAGCGCCAAATAGCAATCAGCCCCAGCATTTT. Its protein product is CASSQAPNSNQPQHF. The chain links TRBV4-1 to TRBJ1-5; no firm D call. V dropped 1 base and J dropped 0 bases, with 7 bases sitting between them. CDR3 length equals 15 residues. Germline V gives CDR1 MGHRA, CDR2 YSYEKL.

V and J are TRBV3-1 and TRBJ2-5, with D possibly TRBD2 on 6 matching bases. This CDR3 is built from 14 residues. The germline gives CDR1 LGHDT, CDR2 YNNKEL (reference sequence). Trimming shortened V by 0 bases and J by 3 bases, and 8 bases separated the two germline ends. The CDR3 sequence is CASSQDWTKETQYF. The CDR3, as DNA: TGTGCCAGCAGCCAAGATTGGACTAAAGAGACCCAGTACTTC.

The genes are TRBV20-1 and TRBJ2-1; TRBD2 matches 10 bases. V shed 1 base, J shed 4 bases, and the junction held 7 bases outside the gene matches. Germline V gene sequence: CDR1 DFQATT, CDR2 SNEGSKA (reference sequence). This CDR3 region has 16 residues. CDR3 coding DNA: TGCAGTGCTAGAGGTCATTGGACTAGCGGTTACAATGAGCAGTTCTTC. Translating it yields CSARGHWTSGYNEQFF.

This clonotype was detected many times. CDR3 protein: CASSRGTGDFYGYTF. The CDR3 DNA reads TGTGCCAGCAGCCGCGGGACAGGAGACTTCTATGGCTACACCTTC. The chain combines TRBV4-2 with TRBJ1-2; 8 bases are shared with TRBD1. The CDR3 consists of 15 residues. V was clipped by 4 bases and J by 4 bases; unmatched bases: 8. Germline assignment: CDR1 LGHNA and CDR2 YNFKEQ.

This clonotype showed up just a few times. The chain has TRBV2 and TRBJ2-1, with a possible D match to TRBD2 (7 bases). The end of the DNA is better explained by TRBJ2-7, so the J call may be wrong. The CDR3 consists of 13 residues. Germline lookup yields CDR1 SNHLY and CDR2 FYNNEI. CDR3 loop: CASWAGAYNEQYF. The CDR3 DNA is TGTGCCAGCTGGGCGGGGGCGTACAATGAGCAGTACTTC.

This clonotype was picked up a small number of times. The CDR3 DNA reads TGTGCCAGCAGTTACTCTTTGTGGGAGCAGTTCTTC. It translates to CASSYSLWEQFF. The chain carries TRBV6-2 or TRBV6-3 and TRBJ2-1, with D uncertain. Germline assignment: CDR1 MNHEY and CDR2 SVGEGT. V lost 0 bases, J lost 10 bases, and 7 bases lay in between. There are 12 residues in the CDR3.

Only a few counts were recorded for this clonotype. This chain links TRBV20-1 with TRBJ2-5; no clear D gene. Near its end, the DNA agrees better with TRBJ2-7, so the J call may be wrong. The germline CDR1 and CDR2 sequences are DFQATT and SNEGSKA (reference sequence). This CDR3 comprises 14 residues. This CDR3 is CSAREEDLAHEQYF. The CDR3 region has the DNA TGCAGTGCTAGAGAGGAAGACCTGGCCCACGAGCAGTACTTC.

This clonotype has a handful of counts. This chain links TRBV7-2 with TRBJ2-2; TRBD2 matches at 11 bases. V lost 2 bases to trimming and J lost 2 bases; unmatched junction nucleotides: 7. Germline V gene lookup returns CDR1 SGHTA and CDR2 FQGNSA. The CDR3 has 18 residues. CDR3 protein: CASSLIGLAGGNTGELFF. The CDR3 coding sequence is TGTGCCAGCAGCTTAATAGGGCTAGCGGGAGGAAACACCGGGGAGCTGTTTTTT. The whole variable domain, remainder taken from reference TRBV7-2 and TRBJ2-2, is GAGVSQSPSNKVTEKGKDVELRCDPISGHTALYWYRQSLGQGLEFLIYFQGNSAPDKSGLPSDRFSAERTGGSVSTLTIQRTQQEDSAVYLCASSLIGLAGGNTGELFFGEGSRLTVL.

This rearrangement joins TRBV6-6 to TRBJ1-4, with 7 bases lining up with TRBD1. This CDR3 is 14 amino acids long. With 0 bases clipped from V and 10 bases from J, the junction kept 5 bases outside the gene matches. CDR1 and CDR2 from the germline V gene are MNHNY and SVGAGI (reference sequence). For the CDR3, the DNA is TGTGCCAGCAGTTACTCGAGCACAGGGGTAAAACTGTTTTTT. Translation: CASSYSSTGVKLFF.

The chain combines TRBV14 with TRBJ1-2; D might be TRBD1 (5 bases). This CDR3 is 16 amino acids long. V was trimmed by 0 bases and J by 3 bases, leaving 14 bases between them. The germline gives CDR1 SGHDN, CDR2 FVKESK. The CDR3, as DNA: TGTGCCAGCAGCCAAGATCTGGTGTTAGGGGACTATGGCTACACCTTC. Its protein product is CASSQDLVLGDYGYTF.

V gene TRBV10-3 combines with J gene TRBJ2-4; a weak D match, TRBD2 (5 bases). From germline, CDR1 is ENHRY and CDR2 SYGVKD. V lost 0 bases and J lost 0, with 12 bases in between. CDR3 length equals 17 residues. This CDR3 reads CAISESGGILAKNIQYF. Here the CDR3 DNA reads TGTGCCATCAGTGAGTCCGGAGGCATTTTAGCCAAAAACATTCAGTACTTC.

This chain uses TRBV2 with TRBJ2-1; 10 nucleotides match TRBD2. This CDR3 region has 13 residues. Per the germline V gene, CDR1 is SNHLY and CDR2 is FYNNEI. The V gene end was trimmed by 10 bases and the J gene end by 3 bases; junction bases not matched to a gene: 3. The CDR3 DNA is TGTGCCAACAAGCGGGAGGGCTACAATGAGCAGTTCTTC. This sequence encodes CANKREGYNEQFF.

This clonotype was counted only a few times. This may stem from a read error, because a much larger clone lies one nucleotide away. The gene calls are TRBV2 and TRBJ1-3, with D unresolved. CDR1 is SNHLY and CDR2 is FYNNEI in the germline V gene. CDR3 length: 11 amino acids. V gave up 4 bases and J gave up 4 bases, with 2 bases separating them. As DNA, the CDR3 is TGTGCCAGCAGTGCCGGAAACACCATATATTTT. The encoded protein is CASSAGNTIYF.

This chain links TRBV27 with TRBJ1-2, with TRBD1 matching over 7 bases. The CDR3 has 15 amino acids. CDR1 is MNHEY and CDR2 is SMNVEV in the germline V gene (reference sequence). After removal of 5 bases from V and 1 base from J, the junction contained 7 bases not matched to a gene. CDR3 coding DNA: TGTGCCAGCAGTGCGGCAGGGGGAGGTAACTATGGCTACACCTTC. This gives the protein CASSAAGGGNYGYTF.

V gene TRBV12-3 or TRBV12-4 combines with J gene TRBJ1-4; TRBD1 matches 8 bases. The CDR3 consists of 14 residues. The J segment lost 5 bases and the V segment lost 5 bases, leaving 4 bases of the junction unmatched. The chain's CDR3 is CASSRRQGNEKLFF. CDR3 nucleotides: TGTGCCAGCAGTCGTCGACAGGGGAATGAAAAACTGTTTTTT.